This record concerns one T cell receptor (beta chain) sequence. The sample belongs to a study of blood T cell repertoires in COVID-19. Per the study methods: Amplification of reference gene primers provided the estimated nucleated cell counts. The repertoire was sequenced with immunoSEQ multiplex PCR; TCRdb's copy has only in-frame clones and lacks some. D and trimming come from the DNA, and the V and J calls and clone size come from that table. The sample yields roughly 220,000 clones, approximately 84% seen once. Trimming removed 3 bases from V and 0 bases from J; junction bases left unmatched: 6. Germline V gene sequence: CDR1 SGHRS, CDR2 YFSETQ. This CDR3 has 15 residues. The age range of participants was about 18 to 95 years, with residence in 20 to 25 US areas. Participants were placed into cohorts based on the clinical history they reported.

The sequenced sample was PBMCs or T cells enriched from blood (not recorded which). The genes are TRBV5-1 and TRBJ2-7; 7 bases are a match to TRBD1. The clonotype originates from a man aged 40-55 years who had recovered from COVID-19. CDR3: CASSSRDSLSYEQYF. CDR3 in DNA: TGCGCCAGCAGCTCCCGGGACAGCCTCTCCTACGAGCAGTACTTC.